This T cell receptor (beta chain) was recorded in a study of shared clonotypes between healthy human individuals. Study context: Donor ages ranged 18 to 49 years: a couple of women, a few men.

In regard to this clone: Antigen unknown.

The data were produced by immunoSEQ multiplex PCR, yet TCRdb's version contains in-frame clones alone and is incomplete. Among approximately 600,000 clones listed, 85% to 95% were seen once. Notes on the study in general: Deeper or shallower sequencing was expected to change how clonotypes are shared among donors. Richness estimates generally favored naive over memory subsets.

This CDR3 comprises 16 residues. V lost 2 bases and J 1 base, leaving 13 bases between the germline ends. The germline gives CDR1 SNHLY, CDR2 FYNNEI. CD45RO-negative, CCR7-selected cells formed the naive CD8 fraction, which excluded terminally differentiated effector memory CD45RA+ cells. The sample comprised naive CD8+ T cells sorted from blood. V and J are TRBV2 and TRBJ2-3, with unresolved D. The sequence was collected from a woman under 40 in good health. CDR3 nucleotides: TGTGCCAGCAGTGAATATTCGACTGGACGCACAGATACGCAGTATTTT. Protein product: CASSEYSTGRTDTQYF.